The table lists the clone carrying this TCR beta chain with a count of one. This entry belongs to a study of radiotherapy plus CTLA-4 blockade in lung cancer. Patients with chemo-refractory metastatic non-small-cell lung cancer received focal radiation plus CTLA-4 blockade with ipilimumab. Measured with immunoSEQ multiplex PCR; TCRdb has only the in-frame clones, and not every one. The repertoire holds roughly 80,000 clones, with about four fifths as singletons. Per the germline V gene, CDR1 is LGHNA and CDR2 is YNFKEQ. The CDR3 has 17 amino acids. V dropped 0 bases and J dropped 4 bases, with 18 bases sitting between them.

This specimen consisted of peripheral blood, obtained from a patient treated with radiotherapy plus ipilimumab. The clonotype comes from a human donor with non-small cell lung cancer who had a partial response to radiotherapy plus ipilimumab. Some clones in this sample may be carry-over from other donors' samples. The chain recombines TRBV4-2 with TRBJ2-5; D remains ambiguous. The CDR3 protein is CASSQDRSAASRETQYF. The DNA of the CDR3 is TGTGCCAGCAGCCAAGATAGATCGGCGGCCAGCAGAGAGACCCAGTACTTC.